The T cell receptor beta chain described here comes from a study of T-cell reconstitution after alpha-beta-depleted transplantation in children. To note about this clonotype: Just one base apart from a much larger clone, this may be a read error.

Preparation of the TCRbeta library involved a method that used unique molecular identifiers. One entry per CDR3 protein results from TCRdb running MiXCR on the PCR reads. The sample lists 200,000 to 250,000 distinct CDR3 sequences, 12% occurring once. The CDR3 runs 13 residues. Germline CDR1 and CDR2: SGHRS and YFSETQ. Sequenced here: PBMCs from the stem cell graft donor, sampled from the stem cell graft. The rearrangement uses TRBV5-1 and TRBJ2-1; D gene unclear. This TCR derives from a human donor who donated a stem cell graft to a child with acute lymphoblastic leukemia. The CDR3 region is CASSLVGRNDQFF. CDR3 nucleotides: TGCGCCAGCAGCTTGGTCGGCAGAAATGACCAGTTCTTC.